Described below is a single T cell receptor beta chain sequence and its context. These data are taken from a study of a mutant IDH1 vaccine in newly diagnosed glioma. Study details: Treated patients, roughly 62% male and around 40% female, averaged about 40 years of age.

V was pared by 3 bases and J by 5 bases, with 17 bases between. The CDR3 sequence is 15 residues long. Germline CDR1 is SNHLY and CDR2 is FYNNEI. Time point denoted: baseline, week 1 (first vaccination visit). Treatment specified: pre-vaccination baseline after standard-of-care therapy. Generated by immunoSEQ multiplex PCR, the TCRdb table keeps only in-frame clones and is missing some. The sample contains 70,000 to 100,000 clones, over 70% of which appear only once. Specimen: PBMCs, collected from a glioma patient treated with radiotherapy, temozolomide or both. This sequence was found in a man aged 40-49 years with glioma. Some clones in this sample may be carry-over from other donors' samples. The chain combines TRBV2 with TRBJ2-7; a possible D gene is TRBD1 (5 bases). The CDR3 region is CASSDSSQVLHEQYF. Written as DNA, the CDR3 is TGTGCCAGCAGTGATAGTTCACAGGTACTCCACGAGCAGTACTTC.